This T cell receptor beta chain is drawn from a study of response to subunit inactivated influenza vaccine. This clonotype was counted many times. Its antigen is not known. Using its own MiXCR run on the RT-PCR reads, TCRdb lists one record per CDR3 protein. The sample yields about 480,000 distinct CDR3 sequences, over 10% seen once. CDR1 and CDR2 (germline): SGHKS, YYEKEE (reference sequence). The V and J ends lost 0 bases and 3 bases respectively, with 7 bases between them. There are 13 residues in the CDR3. Points from the study as a whole: Authors proposed each seasonal influenza vaccination draws in few new T cells.

This TCR was recovered from a man over 45 who received an inactivated influenza vaccine. The V and J genes are TRBV5-5 and TRBJ2-7; perhaps TRBD1 as D (6 bases). The specimen was PBMCs from blood, collected about 40 days after vaccination. Here the CDR3 reads CASSLDRVYEQYF. For the CDR3, the DNA is TGTGCCAGCAGCTTGGACAGGGTCTACGAGCAGTACTTC. Variable domain in full (rest from reference TRBV5-5 and TRBJ2-7): DAGVTQSPTHLIKTRGQQVTLRCSPISGHKSVSWYQQVLGQGPQFIFQYYEKEERGRGNFPDRFSARQFPNYSSELNVNALLLGDSALYLCASSLDRVYEQYFGPGTRLTVT.